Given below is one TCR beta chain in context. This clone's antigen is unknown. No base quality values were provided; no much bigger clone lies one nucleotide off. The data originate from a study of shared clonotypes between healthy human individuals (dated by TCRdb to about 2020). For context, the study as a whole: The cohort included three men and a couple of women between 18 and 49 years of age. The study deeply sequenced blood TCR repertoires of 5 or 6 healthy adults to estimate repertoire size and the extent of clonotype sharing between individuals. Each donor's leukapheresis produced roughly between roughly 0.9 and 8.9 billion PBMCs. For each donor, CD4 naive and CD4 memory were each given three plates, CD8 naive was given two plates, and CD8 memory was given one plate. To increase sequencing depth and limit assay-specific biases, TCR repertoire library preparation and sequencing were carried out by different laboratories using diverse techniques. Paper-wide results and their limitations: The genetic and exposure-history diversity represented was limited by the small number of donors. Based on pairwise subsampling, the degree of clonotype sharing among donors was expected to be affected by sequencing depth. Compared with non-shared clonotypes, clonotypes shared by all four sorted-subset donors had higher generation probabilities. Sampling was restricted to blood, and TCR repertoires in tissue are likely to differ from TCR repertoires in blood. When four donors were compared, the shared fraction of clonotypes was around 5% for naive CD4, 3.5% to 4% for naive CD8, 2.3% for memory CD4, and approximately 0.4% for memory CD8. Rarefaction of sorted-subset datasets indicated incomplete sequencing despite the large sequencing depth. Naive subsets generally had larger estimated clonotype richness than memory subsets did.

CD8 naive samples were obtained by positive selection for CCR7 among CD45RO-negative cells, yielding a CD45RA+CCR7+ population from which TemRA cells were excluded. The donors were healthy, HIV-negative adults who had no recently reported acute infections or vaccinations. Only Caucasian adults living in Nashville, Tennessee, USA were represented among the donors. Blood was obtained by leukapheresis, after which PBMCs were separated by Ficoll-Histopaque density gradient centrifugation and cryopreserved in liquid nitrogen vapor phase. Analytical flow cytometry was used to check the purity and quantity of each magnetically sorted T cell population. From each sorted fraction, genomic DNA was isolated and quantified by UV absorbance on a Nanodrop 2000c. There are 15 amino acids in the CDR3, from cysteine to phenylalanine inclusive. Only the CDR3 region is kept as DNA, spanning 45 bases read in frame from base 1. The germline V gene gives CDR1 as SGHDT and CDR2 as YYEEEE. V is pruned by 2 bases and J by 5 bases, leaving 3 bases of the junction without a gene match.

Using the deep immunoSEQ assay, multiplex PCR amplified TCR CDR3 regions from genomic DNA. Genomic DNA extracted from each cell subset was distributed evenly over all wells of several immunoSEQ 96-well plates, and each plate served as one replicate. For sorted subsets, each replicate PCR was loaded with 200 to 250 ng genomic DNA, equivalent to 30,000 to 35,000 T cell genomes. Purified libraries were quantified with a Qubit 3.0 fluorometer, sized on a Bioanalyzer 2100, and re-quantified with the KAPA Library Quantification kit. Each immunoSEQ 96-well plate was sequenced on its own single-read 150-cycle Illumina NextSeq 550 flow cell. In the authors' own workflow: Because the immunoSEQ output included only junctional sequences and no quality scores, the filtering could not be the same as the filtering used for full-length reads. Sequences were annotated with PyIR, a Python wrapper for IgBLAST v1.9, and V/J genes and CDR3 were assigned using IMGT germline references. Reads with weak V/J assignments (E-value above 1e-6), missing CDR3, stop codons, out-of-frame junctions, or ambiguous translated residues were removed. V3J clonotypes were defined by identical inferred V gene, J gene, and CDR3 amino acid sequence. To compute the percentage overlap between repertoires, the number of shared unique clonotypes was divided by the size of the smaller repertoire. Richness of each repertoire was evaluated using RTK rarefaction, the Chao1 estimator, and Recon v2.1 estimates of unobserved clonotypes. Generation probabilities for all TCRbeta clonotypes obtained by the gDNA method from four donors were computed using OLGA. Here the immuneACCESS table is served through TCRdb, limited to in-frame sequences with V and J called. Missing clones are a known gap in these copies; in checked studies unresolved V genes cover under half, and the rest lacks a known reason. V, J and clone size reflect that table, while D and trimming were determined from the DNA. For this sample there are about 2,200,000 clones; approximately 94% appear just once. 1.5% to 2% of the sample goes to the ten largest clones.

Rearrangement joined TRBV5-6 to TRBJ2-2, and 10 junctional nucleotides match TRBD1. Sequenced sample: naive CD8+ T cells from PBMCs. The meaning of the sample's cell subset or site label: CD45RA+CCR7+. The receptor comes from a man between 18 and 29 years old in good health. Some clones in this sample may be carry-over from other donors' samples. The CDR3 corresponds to CASSFGTGATGELFF. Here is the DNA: TGTGCCAGCAGCTTTGGGACAGGGGCAACCGGGGAGCTGTTTTTT.